Here is one T cell receptor beta chain with its context. Its target antigen remains unknown. No much larger clone is present one base from it, and per-base qualities are unavailable. Its CDR3 holds 13 amino acids, cysteine through phenylalanine. Just CDR3 DNA is preserved here, 39 bases in frame from base 1. Relative to germline, V is 8 bases shorter and J is 4 bases shorter, with 14 bases between their ends. CDR1 and CDR2 are read off the germline V gene (reference sequence) as MNHNY and SVGAGI. These data come from a study of shared clonotypes between healthy human individuals (dated by TCRdb to 2020 to 2021). Study-level background: Three men and a couple of women, aged 18 to 49 years, made up the cohort. To increase sequencing depth and limit assay-specific biases, different laboratories used diverse techniques to prepare libraries and sequence TCR repertoires. To estimate repertoire size and how much clonotypes are shared between individuals, the study performed deep sequencing of blood TCR repertoires from 4 to 6 healthy adults. For each donor, CD4 naive and CD4 memory were each run on three plates, CD8 naive on two plates, and CD8 memory on one plate. Between about 0.94 and 8.9 billion PBMCs per donor were obtained by leukapheresis. Points the paper makes about the study in general: Clonotypes shared by all four sorted-subset donors showed higher generation probabilities than non-shared clonotypes. Incomplete sequencing was indicated by rarefaction of sorted-subset datasets, despite the large sequencing depth. Only blood was sampled, and tissue TCR repertoires likely differ from those in blood. About 4.5% of naive CD4, roughly 3.6% of naive CD8, 2.3% of memory CD4, and 0.4% of memory CD8 clonotypes were shared across several donors. Because the study included a small number of donors, the genetic and exposure-history diversity represented was limited. Naive subsets generally had larger estimated clonotype richness than memory subsets did. Pairwise subsampling led to the expectation that sequencing depth would affect the degree of clonotype sharing among donors.

TCR CDR3 regions were amplified from genomic DNA by multiplex PCR using the deep immunoSEQ assay. Extracted genomic DNA from each cell subset was spread evenly across all wells of several immunoSEQ 96-well plates, with each plate serving as a replicate. For sorted subsets, each replicate PCR was loaded with roughly 0.2 ug genomic DNA, equivalent to 32,000 or so T cell genomes. The purified libraries were quantified using a Qubit 3.0 fluorometer, sized with a Bioanalyzer 2100, and then quantified again using the KAPA Library Quantification kit. Every immunoSEQ 96-well plate was sequenced on a dedicated single-read 150-cycle Illumina NextSeq 550 flow cell. Under the source paper's analysis protocol: The immunoSEQ output contained only junctional sequences without quality scores, so filtering could not match that applied to full-length reads. To assign V/J genes and CDR3, sequences were annotated using PyIR, a Python wrapper for IgBLAST v1.9, with IMGT germline references. Reads were filtered out if the reads had weak V/J assignments (E-value above 1e-6), no CDR3, stop codons, out-of-frame junctions, or ambiguous translated residues. A V3J clonotype was defined by an identical inferred V gene, J gene, and CDR3 amino acid sequence. Percentage overlap between repertoires was calculated by dividing the number of shared unique clonotypes by the size of the smaller repertoire. Richness of each repertoire was evaluated using RTK rarefaction, the Chao1 estimator, and Recon v2.1 estimates of unobserved clonotypes. For all TCRbeta clonotypes obtained by the gDNA method from four donors, generation probabilities were computed with OLGA. The table was pulled from immuneACCESS by TCRdb, which kept in-frame rearrangements only. Such tables lose some clones; where checked, under half of the loss comes from unresolved V genes, and the rest has no known cause. That table gives V, J and clone size, and the DNA gave D and trimming. The table for this sample lists millions of clones; more than 80% of them were counted only once. Clones ranked in the top ten supply about 0.39% of the sample.

The donors were healthy, HIV-negative adults with no recently reported acute infections or vaccinations. Every donor was a Caucasian adult residing in Nashville, Tennessee, USA. Magnetic negative selection was used to enrich CD4+ T cells, after which naive cells were positively selected on CD45RA and the negative fraction became the memory subset. After blood collection by leukapheresis, PBMCs were isolated using Ficoll-Histopaque density gradient centrifugation and then cryopreserved in the vapor phase of liquid nitrogen. Analytical flow cytometry was used to check the purity and quantity of every magnetically sorted T cell population. Genomic DNA was isolated from each sorted fraction and quantified by UV absorbance on a Nanodrop 2000c.

The receptor comes from a man younger than 35 in good health. Some clones in this sample may be carry-over from other donors' samples. Input material: naive CD4+ T cells from PBMCs. The cell subset or site tag for this specimen amounts to: CD45RA+ positively selected. The chain links TRBV6-6 with TRBJ1-2, and TRBD1 may be the D gene, going by 5 matching bases. CDR3 sequence: CASGGTPGYGYTF. The sequenced DNA: TGTGCCAGCGGCGGGACCCCTGGCTATGGCTACACCTTC.